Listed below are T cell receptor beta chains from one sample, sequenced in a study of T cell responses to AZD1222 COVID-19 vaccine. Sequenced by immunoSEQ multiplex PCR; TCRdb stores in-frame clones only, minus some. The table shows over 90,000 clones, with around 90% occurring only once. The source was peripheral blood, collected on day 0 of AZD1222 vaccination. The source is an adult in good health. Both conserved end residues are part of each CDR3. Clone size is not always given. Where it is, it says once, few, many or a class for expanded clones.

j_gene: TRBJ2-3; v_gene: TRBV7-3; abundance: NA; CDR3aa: CASSSPTSNTQYF
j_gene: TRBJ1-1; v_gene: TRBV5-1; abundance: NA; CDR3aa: CASSLEYPGGDTEAFF
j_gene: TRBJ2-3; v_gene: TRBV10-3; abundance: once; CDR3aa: CAILAGEDTQYF
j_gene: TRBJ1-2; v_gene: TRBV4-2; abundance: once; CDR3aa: CASSQRTGSNYGYTF
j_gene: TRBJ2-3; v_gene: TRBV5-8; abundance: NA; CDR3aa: CASTRRGALAGVSDTQYF
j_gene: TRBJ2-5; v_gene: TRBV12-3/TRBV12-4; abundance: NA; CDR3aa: CASASPGETQYF
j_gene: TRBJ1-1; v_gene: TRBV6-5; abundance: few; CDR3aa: CASTPRENTEAFF
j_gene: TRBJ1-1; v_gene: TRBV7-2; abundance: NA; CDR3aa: CASSYRVGGTEAFF
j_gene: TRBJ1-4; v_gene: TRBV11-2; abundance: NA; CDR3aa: CASSEVTGSDEKLFF
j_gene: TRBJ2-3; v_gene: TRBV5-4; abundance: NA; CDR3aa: CASSLWGQISTDTQYF
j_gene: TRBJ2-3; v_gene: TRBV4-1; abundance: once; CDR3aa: CASSQRWTSGGTDTQYF
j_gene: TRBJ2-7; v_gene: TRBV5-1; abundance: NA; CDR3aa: CASSRLVAGSYEQYF
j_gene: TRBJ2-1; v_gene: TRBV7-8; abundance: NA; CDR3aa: CASSLAGEASYNEQFF
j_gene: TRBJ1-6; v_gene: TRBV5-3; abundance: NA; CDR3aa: CARSSRGINSPLHF